These 28 T cell receptor beta chains came from one sample sequenced in a study of human thymus T cells. Assay: immunoSEQ multiplex PCR; the TCRdb copy retains only in-frame clones and omits some. The sample gives approximately 70,000 clones, 85% to 95% of which show up once; about 0.032% is in the top ten. The thymus tissue came from resections taken during corrective heart surgery. What was sequenced was thymus tissue. All receptors derive from a girl under three years old with a congenital heart defect but otherwise immunologically healthy.

The chain combines TRBV15 with TRBJ2-3; weak D call: TRBD2 (6 bases). The CDR3 length is 15 residues. V lost 2 bases, J lost 6 bases, and 15 bases lay in between. Germline V gene sequence: CDR1 LNHNV, CDR2 YYDKDF (reference sequence). The CDR3, as DNA: TGTGCCACCAGCAGAACGACTAGGGGAGTGGATACGCAGTATTTT. Its translation is CATSRTTRGVDTQYF.

This clone was detected once. J is TRBJ1-2 and V is TRBV5-6, with a possible D match to TRBD1 (5 bases). The CDR3 runs to 14 residues. With 2 bases removed from V and 8 bases from J, the gap between germline ends came to 16 bases. Germline CDR1 is SGHDT and CDR2 is YYEEEE. CDR3 nucleotides: TGTGCCAGCAGCTTCCGCCGGACACTGAGGGGCTACACCTTC. Its translation: CASSFRRTLRGYTF.

There are a few counts of this clone. The chain has TRBV27 and TRBJ2-5; 8 bases agree with TRBD2. V trimming: 5 bases; J trimming: 9 bases; junction bases outside the gene matches: 8. The V gene's germline CDR1 is MNHEY and CDR2 SMNVEV (reference sequence). This CDR3 contains 13 residues. CDR3 in DNA: TGTGCCAGCAGTAAACGGGGGGGGGAGTCCCAGTACTTC. Protein sequence: CASSKRGGESQYF.

The rearrangement links TRBV6-6 to TRBJ1-1; possibly TRBD1 for D (5 bases). Germline assignment: CDR1 MNHNY and CDR2 SVGAGI (reference sequence). The CDR3 has 15 residues. With 8 bases removed from V and 3 bases from J, the gap between germline ends came to 19 bases. CDR3 sequence (DNA): TGTGCCAGCGTGGGGGATCTCGGTTTGGACACTGAAGCTTTCTTT. It encodes CASVGDLGLDTEAFF.

The rearrangement joins TRBV5-1 to TRBJ2-7; TRBD2 matches 7 bases. The CDR3 loop spans 15 amino acids. The trim removed 0 bases at V and 0 bases at J, leaving 3 bases unmatched. Germline V gives CDR1 SGHRS, CDR2 YFSETQ. The CDR3 DNA reads TGCGCCAGCAGCTTGGAGCGGGGCCTCTCCTACGAGCAGTACTTC. Protein product: CASSLERGLSYEQYF.

The chain recombines TRBV18 with TRBJ2-3; the D gene is possibly TRBD2 (5 bases). CDR1 KGHSH and CDR2 LQKENI come from the germline V gene. The germline V and J ends were trimmed by 4 bases and 2 bases, with 10 bases remaining between them. The CDR3 length is 14 residues. CDR3 sequence (DNA): TGTGCCAGCTCACGAGACGGGGTCACAGATACGCAGTATTTT. This translates into CASSRDGVTDTQYF.

J is TRBJ2-5 and V is TRBV5-6; TRBD2 is a possible D gene (5 bases). The CDR3 is 13 amino acids. V lost 7 bases and J lost 5, with 15 bases in between. Germline loops: CDR1 SGHDT, CDR2 YYEEEE. The CDR3 DNA reads TGTGCCAGCGGGCCCTGGGAGCGGGAGACCCAGTACTTC. Protein: CASGPWERETQYF. Full variable domain (missing parts from reference TRBV5-6 and TRBJ2-5): DAGVTQSPTHLIKTRGQQVTLRCSPKSGHDTVSWYQQALGQGPQFIFQYYEEEERQRGNFPDRFSGHQFPNYSSELNVNALLLGDSALYLCASGPWERETQYFGPGTRLLVL.

The gene calls are TRBV6-1 and TRBJ1-2; no clear D. With 6 bases removed from V and 4 bases from J, the gap between germline ends came to 12 bases. CDR3 length: 13 amino acids. Germline V CDR1 and CDR2: MNHNS, SASEGT. The CDR3 protein is CASRDTELYGYTF. CDR3 sequence (DNA): TGTGCCAGCAGGGATACTGAACTCTATGGCTACACCTTC.

The rearrangement joins TRBV6-6 to TRBJ2-2, with TRBD2 matching over 7 bases. The germline gives CDR1 MNHNY, CDR2 SVGAGI (reference sequence). The V segment lost 10 bases and the J segment 7 bases; nucleotides outside the gene matches: 9. The CDR3 runs 13 residues. The CDR3 is CAMSGGVCGELFF. The DNA for the CDR3 is TGTGCCATGTCTGGGGGGGTATGCGGGGAGCTGTTTTTT.

The V and J genes are TRBV27 and TRBJ2-7; TRBD1 matches 7 bases. J lost 2 bases, V lost 3 bases, and 16 bases had no gene match. The CDR3 covers 18 residues. Germline V gene data show CDR1 as MNHEY and CDR2 as SMNVEV (reference sequence). The CDR3 DNA follows: TGTGCCAGCAGTTTCGGTGTCTCTAGGGGGCCAGGTCCCTACGAGCAGTACTTC. Protein: CASSFGVSRGPGPYEQYF.

The genes are TRBV5-1 and TRBJ1-1; D is possibly TRBD1 (5 bases). Trimming removed 0 bases at V and 2 bases at J, with 11 bases between. This CDR3 region has 15 residues. Germline V gene data show CDR1 as SGHRS and CDR2 as YFSETQ. In DNA form, the CDR3 reads TGCGCCAGCAGCTTGGGACAGCAAAGAAACACTGAAGCTTTCTTT. This translates into CASSLGQQRNTEAFF. Full variable domain (missing parts from reference TRBV5-1 and TRBJ1-1): KAGVTQTPRYLIKTRGQQVTLSCSPISGHRSVSWYQQTPGQGLQFLFEYFSETQRNKGNFPGRFSGRQFSNSRSEMNVSTLELGDSALYLCASSLGQQRNTEAFFGQGTRLTVV.

This sequence joins TRBV28 and TRBJ2-5; D is possibly TRBD2 (5 bases). The CDR3 consists of 13 residues. V was clipped by 6 bases and J by 5 bases, with 13 bases between them. Germline V gene data show CDR1 as MDHEN and CDR2 as SYDVKM. The CDR3 spells CASRAGKEETQYF. CDR3 DNA sequence: TGTGCCAGCAGGGCCGGGAAGGAGGAGACCCAGTACTTC.

The chain links TRBV29-1 to TRBJ1-2; D remains unclear. The CDR3 has 15 amino acids. The germline V gene has CDR1 SQVTM and CDR2 ANQGSEA. Trimming took off 7 bases at V and 0 bases at J, with 18 bases between the two ends. The DNA of the CDR3 is TGCAGCGCTATCCTAGGGTGGGGTTCTAACTATGGCTACACCTTC. The encoded protein is CSAILGWGSNYGYTF.

The chain has TRBV10-3 and TRBJ1-3; D remains unclear. Trimming pared 4 bases from V and 2 bases from J, leaving 0 bases between. The CDR3 is made up of 11 amino acids. Germline CDR1 reads ENHRY; CDR2 reads SYGVKD. The CDR3 bases are TGTGCCATCAGTGCTGGAAACACCATATATTTT. It specifies CAISAGNTIYF.

The chain recombines TRBV6-4 with TRBJ2-3, with TRBD1 matching over 9 bases. CDR3 length equals 15 residues. The germline V gene has CDR1 MRHNA and CDR2 SNTAGT. Trimming removed 4 bases from V and 3 bases from J; junction bases left unmatched: 5. CDR3 nucleotide sequence: TGTGCCAGCAGTGTGTCGGGACAGGGAACAGATACGCAGTATTTT. Amino acid sequence: CASSVSGQGTDTQYF.

The gene calls are TRBV4-3 and TRBJ2-3; D call uncertain. In germline, CDR1 is LGHNA, CDR2 YSLEER. V gave up 4 bases and J gave up 5 bases, with 22 bases separating them. The CDR3 runs 17 residues. The CDR3, as DNA: TGCGCCAGCAGCCTGTTATGGGTCCCCAGTACCAAAGATACGCAGTATTTT. Amino acids: CASSLLWVPSTKDTQYF.

This clone appeared once. This chain joins TRBV11-2 and TRBJ2-6; 8 bases agree with TRBD2. Trimming removed 3 bases from V and 0 bases from J; junction bases left unmatched: 4. The CDR3 covers 17 residues. Germline V gene lookup returns CDR1 SGHAT and CDR2 FQNNGV. The DNA of the CDR3 is TGTGCCAGCAGCTTTCGACTAGCGAGCTCTGGGGCCAACGTCCTGACTTTC. Translating gives CASSFRLASSGANVLTF.

DNA for the CDR3: TGTGCCAGCAGCTTAGCCCCGGGGGACGTAGCCAAAAACATTCAGTACTTC. It encodes CASSLAPGDVAKNIQYF. The chain uses TRBV7-2 and TRBJ2-4; D possibly corresponds to TRBD2 (6 bases). The germline V gene encodes CDR1 SGHTA and CDR2 FQGNSA. Trimming stripped 0 bases from V and 0 bases from J, with 12 bases between. CDR3 length equals 17 residues. The full variable domain, in which reference TRBV7-2 and TRBJ2-4 provide the parts outside the CDR3, is GAGVSQSPSNKVTEKGKDVELRCDPISGHTALYWYRQSLGQGLEFLIYFQGNSAPDKSGLPSDRFSAERTGGSVSTLTIQRTQQEDSAVYLCASSLAPGDVAKNIQYFGAGTRLSVL.

V and J are TRBV27 and TRBJ2-2; the D gene is possibly TRBD1 (6 bases). Germline V lookup: CDR1 MNHEY, CDR2 SMNVEV (reference sequence). The V end lost 7 bases, the J end lost 1 base, and 10 bases lay between the germline ends. The CDR3 totals 14 residues. In DNA, the CDR3 is TGTGCCAGCACCGGGACACAGAACACCGGGGAGCTGTTTTTT. It encodes CASTGTQNTGELFF.

The chain uses TRBV4-2 and TRBJ2-1; 10 bases agree with TRBD2. J gave up 10 bases and V 4 bases, and 10 bases lay outside the gene matches. The germline V gene encodes CDR1 LGHNA and CDR2 YNFKEQ. This CDR3 is built from 15 residues. The CDR3 nucleotides are TGTGCCAGCAGCCTCGGAGGGGCTAGCGGGGGCGAGCAGTTCTTC. Its translation: CASSLGGASGGEQFF.

The CDR3, as DNA: TGTGCCAGCAGCTCCACCTTAGCGGGAGGGCGGTTTCCCCAAACCGACGCACAGTTCTTC. Protein sequence: CASSSTLAGGRFPQTDAQFF. This rearrangement joins TRBV5-8 to TRBJ2-1; 11 bases agree with TRBD2. The V gene end was trimmed by 3 bases and the J gene end by 13 bases; junction bases not matched to a gene: 27. The CDR3 contains 20 residues. Germline CDR1 reads SGHTS; CDR2 reads YDEGEE.

This clone appeared a few times. The chain is built from TRBV28 and TRBJ1-1; perhaps TRBD1 as D (5 bases). CDR3 length equals 13 residues. V gave up 5 bases and J gave up 3 bases, with 10 bases separating them. Germline assignment: CDR1 MDHEN and CDR2 SYDVKM. The CDR3 nucleotides read TGTGCCAGCAGTCACTCGGGGGACACTGAAGCTTTCTTT. It codes for CASSHSGDTEAFF. Full variable domain (missing parts from reference TRBV28 and TRBJ1-1): DVKVTQSSRYLVKRTGEKVFLECVQDMDHENMFWYRQDPGLGLRLIYFSYDVKMKEKGDIPEGYSVSREKKERFSLILESASTNQTSMYLCASSHSGDTEAFFGQGTRLTVV.

CDR3 sequence (DNA): TGCGCCAGCAGCCCCTCCAGAGGAGGCTATGGCTACACCTTC. This sequence encodes CASSPSRGGYGYTF. The chain has TRBV4-3 and TRBJ1-2; D uncertain. With 4 bases removed from V and 4 bases from J, the gap between germline ends came to 13 bases. Germline V gene sequence: CDR1 LGHNA, CDR2 YSLEER. The CDR3 has 14 amino acids.

V usage is TRBV18 and J usage is TRBJ2-3; a weak D match, TRBD1 (6 bases). With 0 bases removed from V and 2 bases from J, the gap between germline ends came to 21 bases. The germline V gene encodes CDR1 KGHSH and CDR2 LQKENI. The CDR3 sequence is 19 residues long. CDR3 residues: CASSPPYVDRPAFTDTQYF. DNA of the CDR3: TGTGCCAGCTCACCACCCTATGTCGACAGGCCAGCCTTCACAGATACGCAGTATTTT. Supplemented by reference TRBV18 and TRBJ2-3, the full variable domain reads NAGVMQNPRHLVRRRGQEARLRCSPMKGHSHVYWYRQLPEEGLKFMVYLQKENIIDESGMPKERFSAEFPKEGPSILRIQQVVRGDSAAYFCASSPPYVDRPAFTDTQYFGPGTRLTVL.

The rearrangement links TRBV7-8 to TRBJ2-7; perhaps D is TRBD1 or TRBD2 (5 bases each). From germline, CDR1 is SGHVS and CDR2 FQNEAQ. CDR3 length: 17 residues. With 1 base removed from V and 0 bases from J, the gap between germline ends came to 16 bases. DNA of the CDR3: TGTGCCAGCAGCTTAGAAGGGACCCCCGTCCTCTCCTACGAGCAGTACTTC. Protein product: CASSLEGTPVLSYEQYF.

This rearrangement joins TRBV7-9 to TRBJ2-2, with D perhaps matching TRBD2 (5 bases). This CDR3 is built from 17 residues. Deletions cut 4 bases from V and 8 bases from J, with 23 bases between. CDR1 is SEHNR and CDR2 is FQNEAQ in the germline V gene (reference sequence). CDR3 residues: CASSSGPGEIRVGELFF. The CDR3, as DNA: TGTGCCAGCAGCTCCGGGCCTGGGGAGATTAGGGTAGGGGAGCTGTTTTTT.

The chain employs TRBV5-1 and TRBJ2-6, with 7 positions matching TRBD2. This CDR3 has 18 residues. Germline lookup yields CDR1 SGHRS and CDR2 YFSETQ. The V segment lost 1 base and the J segment 3 bases; nucleotides outside the gene matches: 10. CDR3 amino acids: CASSLMGGPRCGANVLTF. CDR3 DNA: TGCGCCAGCAGCTTGATGGGAGGGCCGAGGTGTGGGGCCAACGTCCTGACTTTC.

The CDR3 sequence: CASSPLRWRPGAEAFF. The CDR3 DNA reads as TGTGCCAGCTCACCACTCCGTTGGAGGCCCGGGGCTGAAGCTTTCTTT. The chain has TRBV18 and TRBJ1-1; the D is unclear. V lost 1 base and J lost 6, with 18 bases in between. The CDR3 is made up of 16 amino acids. Germline V gene data show CDR1 as KGHSH and CDR2 as LQKENI.